This TCR beta chain was observed in a study of cytomegalovirus exposure and HLA in healthy donors. PCR was performed using 60 Vbeta and 13 Jbeta primers. Using immunoSEQ multiplex PCR, the repertoire was profiled, and TCRdb retains in-frame clones only, with some absent. The sample includes 100,000 to 150,000 clones, roughly 77% of them seen just once. V gave up 0 bases and J gave up 2 bases; unmatched junction bases: 5. This CDR3 has 15 amino acids. CDR1 is SGHNT and CDR2 is YYREEE in the germline V gene (reference sequence). The chain joins TRBV5-4 to TRBJ2-7, with 7 bases fitting TRBD2. The source material was PBMCs. The sequence came from a man under 40 in good health and CMV-seronegative. CDR3 sequence: CASSLGASGTYEQYF. In DNA form, the CDR3 reads TGTGCCAGCAGCTTGGGGGCTAGCGGAACCTACGAGCAGTACTTC.